This record looks at one TCR beta chain sequence and its context. The data derive from a study of CD8+CD57+ T cells in acquired aplastic anemia. In the study overall: The mean DNA yield obtained from sorted CD4+ and CD8+ cells came to approximately 3 ug.

Researchers used genomic DNA as the template to profile TCR beta VDJ and CDR3. TCRdb redid the calling of the reads with MiXCR, one entry per CDR3 protein. The data hold some 200,000 distinct CDR3 sequences, with less than 60% observed a single time. Patients included in sequencing had previously demonstrated CD8+CD57+ cell expansion by flow cytometry. All patients had severe acquired aplastic anemia. Trimming took 8 bases from V and 11 from J, leaving 20 bases between them. From germline, CDR1 is DFQATT and CDR2 SNEGSKA (reference sequence). The CDR3 length is 12 residues. V is TRBV20-1 and J is TRBJ2-3, with D possibly matching TRBD2 (6 bases). Sequencing used sorted CD4+, CD8+, or CD8+CD57+ T cells (not recorded which) from PBMCs. This TCR came from a human donor with aplastic anemia. The CDR3 sequence: CSMSGVYNEQYF. In DNA form, the CDR3 reads TGCAGTATGTCGGGGGTCTACAATGAGCAGTATTTT.